Listed below are T cell receptor beta chains from one sample, sequenced in a study of CD8 T cells in ankylosing spondylitis. MiXCR was run by TCRdb on the 5' RACE reads, yielding one entry per CDR3 protein. This sample has roughly 200,000 distinct CDR3 sequences; about 13% occur once, and the top ten carry approximately 15%. Sequences were obtained from blood, either unsorted or a sorted T cell fraction (not recorded which). Receptors were obtained from a male donor with ankylosing spondylitis or in good health (not recorded which). Each CDR3 is given with its conserved first and last residue. Each record gives: D gene, J gene, V gene, CDR3 protein. D genes are given only for firm matches.

d_gene: .; j_gene: TRBJ1-2; v_gene: TRBV12-3/TRBV12-4; CDR3aa: CAARGPTLGYTF
d_gene: TRBD2; j_gene: TRBJ2-1; v_gene: TRBV7-9; CDR3aa: CASSSTSGLYNEQFF
d_gene: TRBD2; j_gene: TRBJ2-1; v_gene: TRBV4-1; CDR3aa: CASSMGGGGNEQFF
d_gene: .; j_gene: TRBJ2-1; v_gene: TRBV6-1; CDR3aa: CASRSVSDSYNEQFF
d_gene: TRBD1; j_gene: TRBJ1-3; v_gene: TRBV4-1; CDR3aa: CASSLDRGRGNTIYF
d_gene: .; j_gene: TRBJ2-3; v_gene: TRBV27; CDR3aa: CASSFGPGLRQNTQYF
d_gene: TRBD2; j_gene: TRBJ2-3; v_gene: TRBV25-1; CDR3aa: CASSPPAGNTDTQYF
d_gene: TRBD2; j_gene: TRBJ2-1; v_gene: TRBV7-9; CDR3aa: CASSPTSGIYNEQFF
d_gene: .; j_gene: TRBJ2-2; v_gene: TRBV4-2; CDR3aa: CASSPSGPLPTGELFF
d_gene: TRBD2; j_gene: TRBJ2-7; v_gene: TRBV6-2/TRBV6-3; CDR3aa: CASSYLAGGPDEQYF
d_gene: TRBD2; j_gene: TRBJ2-7; v_gene: TRBV20-1; CDR3aa: CSAPTSGRSYEQYF
d_gene: .; j_gene: TRBJ1-1; v_gene: TRBV12-3/TRBV12-4; CDR3aa: CASRHNPGETEAFF
d_gene: TRBD1; j_gene: TRBJ1-5; v_gene: TRBV25-1; CDR3aa: CASGTEHNQPQHF
d_gene: .; j_gene: TRBJ2-7; v_gene: TRBV6-1; CDR3aa: CASTLARAGGEQYF
d_gene: TRBD1; j_gene: TRBJ2-7; v_gene: TRBV20-1; CDR3aa: CSAREDRGYEQYF
d_gene: TRBD2; j_gene: TRBJ2-1; v_gene: TRBV7-2; CDR3aa: CASSPLTAGNNEQFF
d_gene: .; j_gene: TRBJ1-1; v_gene: TRBV5-1; CDR3aa: CASSFSGGTEAFF
d_gene: .; j_gene: TRBJ2-7; v_gene: TRBV5-1; CDR3aa: CASSLAKGYEQYF
d_gene: TRBD2; j_gene: TRBJ2-1; v_gene: TRBV4-1; CDR3aa: CASSQGRWEGSYNEQFF
d_gene: .; j_gene: TRBJ1-1; v_gene: TRBV5-1; CDR3aa: CASSPGAGAEAFF
d_gene: .; j_gene: TRBJ2-7; v_gene: TRBV11-2; CDR3aa: CASSPQGLEQYF
d_gene: .; j_gene: TRBJ2-1; v_gene: TRBV5-1; CDR3aa: CASSLEGVVEQFF
d_gene: .; j_gene: TRBJ2-2; v_gene: TRBV12-3/TRBV12-4; CDR3aa: CASSLAGGPGGELFF
d_gene: .; j_gene: TRBJ2-5; v_gene: TRBV11-2; CDR3aa: CASSHVWGEAQETQYF
d_gene: .; j_gene: TRBJ2-6; v_gene: TRBV13; CDR3aa: CASSTLGPGANVLTF
d_gene: .; j_gene: TRBJ2-1; v_gene: TRBV5-6; CDR3aa: CASLGLPAVSSYNEQFF
d_gene: TRBD2; j_gene: TRBJ2-3; v_gene: TRBV29-1; CDR3aa: CSVEDLTSGGPSTDTQYF
d_gene: TRBD2; j_gene: TRBJ2-1; v_gene: TRBV2; CDR3aa: CASSAGLAAMYNEQFF
d_gene: .; j_gene: TRBJ2-7; v_gene: TRBV27; CDR3aa: CASSTRVTNWYEQYF
d_gene: TRBD1; j_gene: TRBJ2-3; v_gene: TRBV2; CDR3aa: CASSEALQGAYTQYF
d_gene: .; j_gene: TRBJ1-1; v_gene: TRBV5-1; CDR3aa: CASSLDNTEAFF
d_gene: .; j_gene: TRBJ2-7; v_gene: TRBV7-6; CDR3aa: CASSYRDYYEQYF
d_gene: .; j_gene: TRBJ2-3; v_gene: TRBV7-9; CDR3aa: CASRRTTSEADTQYF
d_gene: .; j_gene: TRBJ2-3; v_gene: TRBV29-1; CDR3aa: CSVARETDTQYF
d_gene: .; j_gene: TRBJ1-1; v_gene: TRBV5-1; CDR3aa: CASSAWGMGTEAFF
d_gene: TRBD1; j_gene: TRBJ1-1; v_gene: TRBV27; CDR3aa: CASSLRLRGRDEAFF
d_gene: TRBD1; j_gene: TRBJ1-5; v_gene: TRBV5-6; CDR3aa: CASSFGQGRQPQHF
d_gene: .; j_gene: TRBJ2-2; v_gene: TRBV19; CDR3aa: CASTRGRRELFF
d_gene: TRBD2; j_gene: TRBJ2-1; v_gene: TRBV29-1; CDR3aa: CSVEGGDWTSGSNEQFF
d_gene: .; j_gene: TRBJ2-3; v_gene: TRBV11-2; CDR3aa: CASSPLGGQWRTQYF
d_gene: TRBD1; j_gene: TRBJ2-7; v_gene: TRBV4-1; CDR3aa: CASSLGTGGRYEQYF
d_gene: .; j_gene: TRBJ2-7; v_gene: TRBV12-3/TRBV12-4; CDR3aa: CASSRGGISYEQYF
d_gene: TRBD2; j_gene: TRBJ2-1; v_gene: TRBV20-1; CDR3aa: CSARDSTHSGVYNEQFF
d_gene: .; j_gene: TRBJ1-5; v_gene: TRBV20-1; CDR3aa: CSIVGAGDNQPQHF
d_gene: .; j_gene: TRBJ2-3; v_gene: TRBV5-1; CDR3aa: CASSLLPIADTQYF
d_gene: .; j_gene: TRBJ1-1; v_gene: TRBV5-1; CDR3aa: CASSSRGSNTEAFF
d_gene: .; j_gene: TRBJ1-1; v_gene: TRBV12-3/TRBV12-4; CDR3aa: CASSLGKLTEAFF
d_gene: TRBD1; j_gene: TRBJ2-2; v_gene: TRBV4-1; CDR3aa: CASSPPPGTGAHQDGELFF
d_gene: TRBD2; j_gene: TRBJ2-3; v_gene: TRBV6-2/TRBV6-3; CDR3aa: CASSYSNRLAGDTDTQYF
d_gene: .; j_gene: TRBJ1-4; v_gene: TRBV7-9; CDR3aa: CASSLGPQGTNEKLFF
d_gene: TRBD2; j_gene: TRBJ2-1; v_gene: TRBV20-1; CDR3aa: CSARLAGGLRDEQFF
d_gene: .; j_gene: TRBJ2-1; v_gene: TRBV28; CDR3aa: CASKLGGAYEQFF
d_gene: .; j_gene: TRBJ2-3; v_gene: TRBV7-9; CDR3aa: CASSFPGDTQYF
d_gene: .; j_gene: TRBJ1-1; v_gene: TRBV19; CDR3aa: CASASPGTEAFF
d_gene: TRBD2; j_gene: TRBJ2-7; v_gene: TRBV4-2; CDR3aa: CASSQESGGAGNFYEQYF
d_gene: TRBD1; j_gene: TRBJ2-7; v_gene: TRBV11-2; CDR3aa: CASSLDRDRTYEQYF
d_gene: .; j_gene: TRBJ1-2; v_gene: TRBV4-1; CDR3aa: CASSHTLPNYGYTF